This entry describes one T cell receptor (beta chain). The antigen it binds to is not known. No quality values exist for individual bases; no much larger clone is one base distant. Peripheral blood CD8+ and CD4+ T cells from healthy donors, Susac syndrome patients and multiple sclerosis patients were profiled using high-throughput TCR beta sequencing. The Susac syndrome patients fulfilled recently defined diagnostic criteria for definite or probable disease. CD8+ TEMRA cells were enriched by FACS, while bulk CD8+ and CD4+ T cells were purified by magnetic negative isolation. Blood was drawn into EDTA tubes, processed within 24 hours, and PBMCs were isolated by density gradient centrifugation. PBMCs destined for TCR sequencing were cryopreserved in liquid nitrogen and later thawed in a 37 °C water bath. The sorted or isolated CD4+, CD8+ and CD8+ TEMRA cells had a purity of 90% or higher. These data originate in a study of CD8 T cells in Susac syndrome (dated by TCRdb to about 2019). Looking at the study overall: Of the Susac syndrome patients who were sequenced, roughly 8 were in clinical remission while about six had clinically active disease. The study used repertoire sequencing to test whether antigen drove CD8+ T cell activation and differentiation in Susac syndrome. At blood withdrawal, Susac syndrome patients were therapy-naive, treated with corticosteroids (with IVIg additionally given to some), or treated with IVIg alone. The clonality of the CD8+ T cell repertoire was compared across about a dozen healthy donors, roughly 14 Susac syndrome patients and under 19 multiple sclerosis patients.

The germline ends are 11 bases apart after V is trimmed by 0 bases and J by 5 bases. Based on the germline V gene, the CDR1 and CDR2 sequences are SGHTA and FQGNSA. The CDR3 contains 16 residues, cysteine and phenylalanine counted. Just the 48-base CDR3 DNA is kept, in frame starting at base 1. Study-level results and caveats: Clonal expansion was seen in Susac syndrome CD8+ repertoires, peaking in CD8+ TEMRA cells and being greater in clinically active patients than in remitting ones. The number of individuals in the TCR sequencing and HLA analysis was acknowledged as relatively small. Looking at Susac-specific public clones, the researchers identified 15 to 20 in the total CD8+ repertoire and roughly 5 in the CD8+ TEMRA repertoire.

RNA was extracted with the RNeasy kit and 0.5 to 1 ug was reverse transcribed using random hexamers. The immunoSEQ multiplex PCR assay, covering 54 Vbeta and 13 Jbeta segments, was used to amplify TCR beta CDR3 regions. To correct PCR amplification bias, a synthetic template baseline was used for both primer optimization and computational correction. The authors processed their data as follows. Reads were annotated to V, D and J genes according to IMGT and were analyzed with immunoSEQ Analyzer, with only productive sequences retained. To calculate clonality, Shannon entropy was normalized by log2 of the number of productive unique sequences and then subtracted from one. Public and private clones were assessed among the 100 most prevalent clones of each patient and control. Clones were defined as Susac-specific when absent from the healthy and MS cohorts, from approximately 1,100 published viral clones and from other ImmuneACCESS disease sequences. Through fastp at Q25 and MiXCR, TCRdb rebuilt clones from the public reads, retaining in-frame beta chains. Each entry merges the rows of one CDR3 protein and shows their most common DNA and genes. These V and J calls rely on TCRdb rather than the paper's analysis. Counted in this sample were more than 100,000 distinct CDR3 sequences; 90% to 95% of them appeared once. The ten largest clones capture 0.28% of the sample.

The sequence links TRBV7-2 to TRBJ1-6; TRBD1 is a weak D gene call, 6 bases matching. This TCR was recovered from a human donor with Susac syndrome. The sequencing input was CD8+ T cells from PBMCs. The nucleotide sequence is TGTGCCAGCAGCTTAGCACTCGGACAGAATAATTCACCCCTCCACTTT. It codes for CASSLALGQNNSPLHF.